This TCR beta chain is drawn from a study of blood T cell repertoires in COVID-19. Background on the study: From the United States, Italy and Spain came samples of acute and convalescent COVID-19. Sample material is recorded as cDNA or gDNA derived from T cells, B-cell-depleted T cells, or PBMCs.

Per the original data handling: Amplification with reference gene primers provided the estimates of nucleated cell counts. Libraries were prepared by immunoSEQ multiplex PCR; TCRdb keeps only in-frame clonotypes and omits some of them. That table supplies the V and J calls and clone size; D and trimming were determined from the DNA. The profile shows about 300,000 clones, around 83% of them singletons. Sequenced sample: peripheral blood. This TCR was recovered from a woman aged 45-60 years with acute or convalescent COVID-19.

The CDR3 here is CASTLGGRETQYF. In nucleotides, the CDR3 is TGTGCCAGCACTTTGGGTGGGCGCGAGACCCAGTACTTC. The chain recombines TRBV2 with TRBJ2-5; no reliable D call. V lost 7 bases, J lost 5 bases, and 14 bases lay in between. The germline V gene has CDR1 SNHLY and CDR2 FYNNEI. The CDR3 is 13 amino acids.